These T cell receptor beta chains were read from a single sample in a study of blood T cells in healthy people across ages. One entry per CDR3 protein, called by TCRdb with MiXCR from the 5' RACE reads. Of 550,000 to 700,000 distinct CDR3 sequences listed, roughly 29% are singletons. Sequencing was performed on blood. The origin of the receptors is a woman aged 70-85 years in good health. The CDR3 runs from the conserved cysteine through the conserved F or W. The order of the fields is CDR3 protein, CDR3 DNA, clone size, J gene, D gene, V gene. The D gene is left open where the match is weak. Size tells how often a clone was seen (once, few, many) or the class of an expanded clone, and some rows leave it out.

cdr3_aa: CASSAYTDTQYF
cdr3_nt: TGTGCCAGCAGCGCATACACAGATACGCAGTATTTT
clone_size: NA
j_call: TRBJ2-3
d_call: NA
v_call: TRBV7-3

cdr3_aa: CASSMELQGYGYTF
cdr3_nt: TGTGCCAGCAGTATGGAATTACAGGGCTATGGCTACACCTTC
clone_size: few
j_call: TRBJ1-2
d_call: NA
v_call: TRBV7-2

cdr3_aa: CASSFRSPRLGFYEQFF
cdr3_nt: TGCGCCAGCAGCTTTCGGTCCCCTCGGCTTGGGTTTTATGAGCAGTTCTTC
clone_size: NA
j_call: TRBJ2-1
d_call: NA
v_call: TRBV5-1

cdr3_aa: CASSQTGFQDTQYF
cdr3_nt: TGTGCCAGCAGCCAGACAGGTTTCCAGGATACGCAGTATTTT
clone_size: NA
j_call: TRBJ2-3
d_call: NA
v_call: TRBV7-7

cdr3_aa: CASGPNLENIQYF
cdr3_nt: TGTGCTAGTGGCCCCAATCTGGAAAACATTCAGTACTTC
clone_size: NA
j_call: TRBJ2-4
d_call: NA
v_call: TRBV12-5

cdr3_aa: CSAKRTSGGETQYF
cdr3_nt: TGCAGTGCCAAACGGACTAGCGGGGGAGAGACCCAGTACTTC
clone_size: few
j_call: TRBJ2-5
d_call: TRBD2
v_call: TRBV20-1

cdr3_aa: CASSSFRTSGGDTQYF
cdr3_nt: TGTGCCAGCAGCTCCTTCCGGACTAGCGGAGGAGATACGCAGTATTTT
clone_size: NA
j_call: TRBJ2-3
d_call: TRBD2
v_call: TRBV7-2

cdr3_aa: CASSPGGKQGRITGNEQFF
cdr3_nt: TGCGCCAGCAGCCCGGGGGGGAAACAGGGAAGAATCACCGGCAATGAGCAGTTCTTC
clone_size: NA
j_call: TRBJ2-1
d_call: TRBD2
v_call: TRBV5-1

cdr3_aa: CASSLVARVKETQYF
cdr3_nt: TGTGCCAGCAGTTTAGTAGCTAGGGTCAAAGAGACCCAGTACTTC
clone_size: few
j_call: TRBJ2-5
d_call: NA
v_call: TRBV27

cdr3_aa: CASSQSRQHNSPLHF
cdr3_nt: TGTGCCAGCAGCCAATCTAGGCAGCATAATTCACCCCTCCACTTT
clone_size: NA
j_call: TRBJ1-6
d_call: NA
v_call: TRBV4-2

cdr3_aa: CASSLRLGQGANEQFF
cdr3_nt: TGTGCCAGCAGTTTAAGGTTGGGCCAGGGGGCAAATGAGCAGTTCTTC
clone_size: few
j_call: TRBJ2-1
d_call: TRBD1
v_call: TRBV12-3/TRBV12-4